The text below deals with one TCR beta chain. Its antigen is still unknown. The library was produced with 5' RACE. Preparation of each TCR library used around 3,500 ng of total RNA. cDNA was synthesized with SMARTScribe reverse transcriptase in eight separate reactions per sample. During cDNA synthesis, template switching was used to introduce unique molecular identifiers that contained a 6-nucleotide sample barcode. Two nested PCRs of roughly 15 and 9 cycles amplified the TCRalpha and TCRbeta cDNA, and bead purification followed each PCR. Before amplification, the cDNA was both treated with uracil DNA-glycosylase and purified with the QIAquick PCR purification kit. The second PCR was the step at which Illumina TruSeq-compatible adapters and sample-specific barcodes were added. Library quality and concentration were assessed using TapeStation and Qubit, and about 5 ng of each library was pooled. Sequencing of pooled libraries was carried out on an Illumina HiSeq2500 single-index Rapid Run using 2 x 100 bp reads and custom sequencing primers. Per the original workflow: MiGEC version 1.2.6 was used for UMI-based consensus assembly to correct PCR and sequencing errors. MiXCR version 2.1.1 was used to carry out V(D)J alignment, clonotype assembly and CDR3 extraction. To normalise gene usage, clonotype sharing and MAIT/NKT TCR abundance, the top 1000, 10 000 and 20 000 clonotypes in each sample were analysed. Diversity was computed as the inverse Simpson index with the vegan R package after downsampling to 27 000 UMIs. Paired Mann-Whitney U tests were applied to discordant twin pairs, with Benjamini-Hochberg correction for multiple testing. One entry per CDR3 protein sequence results from the TCRdb reprocessing of the reads, with DNA left out. V and J calls and clone size were set by TCRdb, not the authors. The table kept for this sample lists nearly 450,000 distinct CDR3 sequences. The ten largest clonotypes hold 2% to 3% of the sample.

Measured from the cysteine to the phenylalanine, the CDR3 is 14 residues long. The entry carries no DNA sequence. Reading the germline V gene gives CDR1 LGHNA and CDR2 YNFKEQ. The data were taken from a study of monozygotic twins with inflammatory bowel disease (dated by TCRdb to the late 2010s). Regarding the study in general: In total, roughly 30 monozygotic twin pairs made up the full study: 19 Danish pairs, all IBD-discordant, plus nine German pairs, of which four were IBD-concordant and five were IBD-discordant. The search for disease-associated traits relied mainly on comparing IBD patients with their genetically identical healthy co-twins within discordant pairs. Each individual had, on average, about 151 000 unique TCRalpha sequences and 181 000 unique TCRbeta sequences available for analysis.

From each donor, an approximately 2.5 ml peripheral blood sample was collected into PAXgene tubes and stored at -80 degrees C. Without T cell sorting, total RNA was isolated from whole blood using the PAXgene blood miRNA kit on an automated QIAcube. Peripheral blood from monozygotic twin pairs, either concordant or discordant for inflammatory bowel disease, underwent deep TCRalpha and TCRbeta repertoire profiling that used unique molecular barcoding. Smoking habits were recorded for all twin pairs, and each individual was classified as a current, former or never smoker. Overall study results and their limits: IBD patients had lower TCRbeta repertoire diversity, measured by the inverse Simpson index, than their healthy co-twins. Concordant and discordant twins showed no difference in repertoire similarity, possibly because of limited statistical power. The results gave no support for a single strong signal or clonotype linked to IBD. Because patients received different immunosuppressive treatments, the repertoires may have picked up extra background noise and variability between individuals. The analysis was unable to tell apart different T cell subtypes. Fewer clonotypes were shared with other individuals by IBD patients than by healthy twins, most markedly in patients showing signs of disease activity.

Sequenced: blood. The rearrangement combines TRBV4-2 with TRBJ2-5; TCRdb names TRBD1, which stays unverified in the absence of DNA. This TCR was sampled from a human donor with ulcerative colitis or Crohn's disease, or a healthy co-twin of an affected twin (not recorded which). The CDR3 loop reads CASSRGQNQETQYF.